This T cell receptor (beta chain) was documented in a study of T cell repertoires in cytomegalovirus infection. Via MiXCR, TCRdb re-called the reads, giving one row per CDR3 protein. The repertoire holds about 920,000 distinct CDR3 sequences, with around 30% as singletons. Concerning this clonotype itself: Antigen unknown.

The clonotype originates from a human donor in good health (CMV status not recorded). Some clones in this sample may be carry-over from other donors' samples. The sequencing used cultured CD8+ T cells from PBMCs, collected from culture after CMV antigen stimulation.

The CDR3 region is CASSYQQVNTEAFF. For the CDR3, the DNA is TGTGCCAGCAGTTACCAACAGGTGAACACTGAAGCTTTCTTT. J is TRBJ1-1 and V is TRBV6-5, with D possibly being TRBD1 (5 bases). Trimming removed 2 bases from V and 0 bases from J, with 7 bases in between. Germline loops: CDR1 MNHEY, CDR2 SVGAGI. The CDR3 runs to 14 residues.